The subject of this entry is one T cell receptor beta chain. This specimen belongs to a study of blood T cell repertoires in COVID-19. This CDR3 is built from 15 residues. V shed 3 bases, J shed 3 bases, and the junction held 8 bases outside the gene matches. Germline-derived CDR1 and CDR2 are LGHNA and YNFKEQ. Sequenced by immunoSEQ multiplex PCR; TCRdb stores in-frame clones only, minus some. In the table there are 45,000 to 55,000 clones, over 80% of which are singletons. Source material: peripheral blood. The chain couples TRBV4-2 to TRBJ2-7, with 7 nucleotides matching TRBD1. The sequence derives from a man aged 45-65 years with acute or convalescent COVID-19. The DNA of the CDR3 is TGTGCCAGCAGCCACTCCCGGGACAGATACTACGAGCAGTACTTC. It encodes CASSHSRDRYYEQYF.